Sequencing of this T cell receptor (beta chain) was carried out in a study of blood T cell repertoires in COVID-19. Assay: immunoSEQ multiplex PCR; the TCRdb copy retains only in-frame clones and omits some. The data hold hundreds of thousands of clones, with 70% to 90% observed a single time. Germline lookup yields CDR1 SNHLY and CDR2 FYNNEI. The CDR3 contains 14 residues. The V gene lost 3 bases and the J gene lost 3 bases, with 12 bases spanning the gap. The sequence was obtained from a young woman with active or convalescent COVID-19. V and J are TRBV2 and TRBJ2-7; tentative D call: TRBD1 (5 bases). The specimen was peripheral blood. The CDR3 spells CASSEGQGIYEQYF. DNA for the CDR3: TGTGCCAGCAGTGAGGGTCAGGGCATCTACGAGCAGTACTTC.